What follows are 20 T cell receptor beta chains derived from one specimen sequenced in a study of blood T cell repertoires in COVID-19. Some clones are missing from TCRdb's copy, which holds only in-frame ones; the method was immunoSEQ multiplex PCR. The sample includes 99,000 or so clones, about 91% of them seen just once. The specimen sequenced was peripheral blood. The receptors shown here come from a human donor in a cohort sampled during active COVID-19.

The rearrangement links TRBV10-2 to TRBJ2-2; a possible D gene is TRBD1 (7 bases). Trimming shortened V by 3 bases and J by 1 base, and 9 bases separated the two germline ends. CDR1 and CDR2 from the germline V gene are WSHSY and SAAADI. The CDR3 consists of 15 residues. CDR3 sequence (DNA): TGCGCCAGCAGTGACAGGGGGGTGAACACCGGGGAGCTGTTTTTT. This codes for CASSDRGVNTGELFF.

In this sample, this clone turned up a few times. The J gene is TRBJ1-6, the V gene TRBV10-1; D is undetermined. Germline CDR1 is WNHNN and CDR2 is SYGVQD (reference sequence). CDR3 length: 14 residues. Trimming removed 8 bases from V and 7 bases from J, with 15 bases in between. CDR3 coding DNA: TGCGCCAGCGCCGCCCGGGAGGGCAATTCACCCCTCCACTTT. As protein: CASAAREGNSPLHF.

The V gene is TRBV7-9, the J gene TRBJ2-3, with TRBD1 identical over 8 bases. This CDR3 contains 14 residues. Germline CDR1 SEHNR, CDR2 FQNEAQ (reference sequence). Trimming at V came to 2 bases and at J to 4 bases, leaving 2 bases not matched to a gene. The CDR3 here is CASSLPGGPDTQYF. The CDR3 nucleotides are TGTGCCAGCAGCTTACCAGGGGGCCCAGATACGCAGTATTTT. The full variable domain, completed using reference TRBV7-9 and TRBJ2-3, is DTGVSQNPRHKITKRGQNVTFRCDPISEHNRLYWYRQTLGQGPEFLTYFQNEAQLEKSRLLSDRFSAERPKGSFSTLEIQRTEQGDSAMYLCASSLPGGPDTQYFGPGTRLTVL.

The chain couples TRBV11-2 to TRBJ2-1; no clear D gene. V gave up 5 bases and J gave up 3 bases, with 14 bases separating them. The CDR3 runs to 15 residues. In germline, CDR1 is SGHAT, CDR2 FQNNGV. CDR3 sequence: CASSTPARGYNEQFF. The CDR3 DNA follows: TGTGCCAGCAGCACCCCGGCGAGAGGCTACAATGAGCAGTTCTTC.

J is TRBJ2-2 and V is TRBV24-1, with D tentatively TRBD1 (6 bases). V lost 7 bases and J lost 4, with 12 bases in between. The length of the CDR3 is 14 residues. The V gene's germline CDR1 is KGHDR and CDR2 SFDVKD. The CDR3 loop reads CATSLTGTTGELFF. DNA of the CDR3: TGTGCCACCAGCCTCACAGGGACCACCGGGGAGCTGTTTTTT.

CDR3 sequence reads: CASSIVLLAGELQETQYF. CDR3 in DNA: TGTGCCAGTAGTATAGTTCTACTAGCGGGGGAGCTCCAAGAGACCCAGTACTTC. The chain has TRBV19 and TRBJ2-5; 11 bases map to TRBD2. This CDR3 is built from 18 residues. V lost 1 base, J lost 1 base, and 8 bases stayed unmatched. Germline V CDR1 and CDR2: LNHDA, SQIVND (reference sequence).

The count of this clone is one. The chain recombines TRBV5-8 with TRBJ1-4; TRBD1 might be the D (6 bases). V dropped 0 bases and J dropped 5 bases, with 17 bases sitting between them. CDR3 length equals 17 residues. CDR1 is SGHTS and CDR2 is YDEGEE in the germline V gene. CDR3 region: CASSLGALSGHNEKLFF. CDR3 nucleotides: TGTGCCAGCAGCTTGGGTGCGTTGTCGGGACACAATGAAAAACTGTTTTTT.

CDR3 nucleotides: TGTGCCAGCACCCCAGGGGGTACCTACGAGCAGTACTTC. It yields the protein CASTPGGTYEQYF. J is TRBJ2-7 and V is TRBV5-6; 7 bases fit TRBD1. Per germline, CDR1 SGHDT and CDR2 YYEEEE. Trimming took 6 bases from V and 2 from J; bases not matched to a gene: 5. The CDR3 runs 13 residues.

V gene TRBV7-8 combines with J gene TRBJ1-1; maybe TRBD1 (5 bases). The CDR3 contains 15 residues. CDR1 is SGHVS and CDR2 is FQNEAQ in the germline V gene. V was pared by 1 base and J by 4 bases, with 13 bases between. The CDR3 loop is CASSLVGGSGTEAFF. The CDR3 region has the DNA TGTGCCAGCAGCTTAGTTGGGGGGAGTGGCACTGAAGCTTTCTTT.

The V and J genes are TRBV28 and TRBJ1-5; D is uncertain. Germline CDR1 reads MDHEN; CDR2 reads SYDVKM. The germline V and J ends were trimmed by 5 bases and 5 bases, with 13 bases remaining between them. The CDR3 is 14 residues long. This CDR3 is CASSVTRRDQPQHF. DNA of the CDR3: TGTGCCAGCAGTGTAACCCGGAGGGATCAGCCCCAGCATTTT.

The chain joins TRBV19 to TRBJ2-1, with D possibly TRBD1 on 5 matching bases. The CDR3 has 14 residues. Germline V gene data show CDR1 as LNHDA and CDR2 as SQIVND (reference sequence). The V gene lost 6 bases and the J gene lost 6 bases, with 15 bases spanning the gap. The CDR3 DNA reads TGTGCCAGTAGGGGGCAGTCCGACCCCAATGAGCAGTTCTTC. This translates into CASRGQSDPNEQFF.

The chain links TRBV2 to TRBJ1-5; TRBD1 aligns across 7 bases. The CDR3 length is 15 residues. V lost 5 bases and J lost 1; bases outside the gene matches: 5. CDR1 and CDR2 from the germline V gene are SNHLY and FYNNEI. The CDR3 sequence is CASSPQGTSNQPQHF. CDR3 bases: TGTGCCAGCAGTCCACAGGGGACGAGCAATCAGCCCCAGCATTTT.

A note on this clone: Other DNA sequences of this sample code for an identical CDR3. The chain employs TRBV18 and TRBJ2-3; the D is unclear. The CDR3 sequence is 13 residues long. Per germline, CDR1 KGHSH and CDR2 LQKENI. V was trimmed by 3 bases and J by 0 bases, leaving 4 bases between them. The DNA for the CDR3 is TGTGCCAGCTCACCCGAGAGCACAGATACGCAGTATTTT. Its translation: CASSPESTDTQYF. The full variable domain, rest sourced from reference TRBV18 and TRBJ2-3, is NAGVMQNPRHLVRRRGQEARLRCSPMKGHSHVYWYRQLPEEGLKFMVYLQKENIIDESGMPKERFSAEFPKEGPSILRIQQVVRGDSAAYFCASSPESTDTQYFGPGTRLTVL.

The chain links TRBV29-1 to TRBJ1-2, with 7 bases matching TRBD1. The CDR3 runs to 12 residues. V gave up 7 bases and J gave up 2 bases; unmatched junction bases: 4. The germline CDR1 and CDR2 sequences are SQVTM and ANQGSEA. The CDR3 loop reads CSGSQGNYGYTF. The CDR3 nucleotides read TGCAGCGGATCACAGGGGAACTATGGCTACACCTTC. Variable domain in full (rest from reference TRBV29-1 and TRBJ1-2): SAVISQKPSRDICQRGTSLTIQCQVDSQVTMMFWYRQQPGQSLTLIATANQGSEATYESGFVIDKFPISRPNLTFSTLTVSNMSPEDSSIYLCSGSQGNYGYTFGSGTRLTVV.

This sequence joins TRBV19 and TRBJ2-5, with D perhaps matching TRBD1 (6 bases). Trimming shortened V by 7 bases and J by 2 bases, and 14 bases separated the two germline ends. CDR1 is LNHDA, CDR2 SQIVND, per germline (reference sequence). This CDR3 region has 14 residues. Here the CDR3 reads CASTPTGLQETQYF. CDR3 nucleotides: TGTGCCAGTACTCCTACAGGGTTACAAGAGACCCAGTACTTC. Using reference TRBV19 and TRBJ2-5 for the parts outside the CDR3, the full variable domain is DGGITQSPKYLFRKEGQNVTLSCEQNLNHDAMYWYRQDPGQGLRLIYYSQIVNDFQKGDIAEGYSVSREKKESFPLTVTSAQKNPTAFYLCASTPTGLQETQYFGPGTRLLVL.

The CDR3 sequence: CASSRGLMNTEAFF. CDR3 DNA sequence: TGCGCCAGCAGCCGGGGACTTATGAACACTGAAGCTTTCTTT. The chain has TRBV5-1 and TRBJ1-1, with D tentatively TRBD1 (5 bases). This CDR3 spans 14 amino acids. The V gene lost 4 bases and the J gene lost 0 bases, with 10 bases spanning the gap. CDR1 SGHRS and CDR2 YFSETQ come from the germline V gene.

This chain uses TRBV9 with TRBJ2-7; 9 positions agree with TRBD1. This CDR3 comprises 14 residues. V lost 0 bases and J lost 3; bases outside the gene matches: 1. Germline values: CDR1 SGDLS, CDR2 YYNGEE. The CDR3 loop is CASSVGDRDYEQYF. CDR3 DNA: TGTGCCAGCAGCGTAGGGGACAGGGACTACGAGCAGTACTTC.

The CDR3 coding sequence is TGTGCCTGGCAGGGGACAAGATCCTACGAGCAGTACTTC. This codes for CAWQGTRSYEQYF. V is TRBV12-3 or TRBV12-4 and J is TRBJ2-7; D is possibly TRBD1 (6 bases). Trimming removed 11 bases from V and 1 base from J, with 15 bases in between. The CDR3 is 13 amino acids.

This clone was seen a few times. The V call is TRBV5-5, the J call TRBJ1-5, with 9 nucleotides matching TRBD1. This CDR3 is 16 amino acids long. Germline V gene sequence: CDR1 SGHKS, CDR2 YYEKEE (reference sequence). V was clipped by 0 bases and J by 2 bases; unmatched bases: 3. This CDR3 is CASSLGWTGGNQPQHF. CDR3 nucleotides: TGTGCCAGCAGCTTGGGGTGGACAGGGGGCAATCAGCCCCAGCATTTT.

This clone was recorded once. V is TRBV6-2 or TRBV6-3 and J is TRBJ2-1; 10 bases agree with TRBD2. Trimming took 6 bases from V and 4 from J; bases not matched to a gene: 6. Germline V gene lookup returns CDR1 MNHEY and CDR2 SVGEGT. This CDR3 has 15 residues. The CDR3 protein is CASSELAGPYNEQFF. The DNA for the CDR3 is TGTGCCAGCAGCGAACTAGCGGGGCCATACAATGAGCAGTTCTTC.